The present T cell receptor beta chain was sequenced within a study of cytomegalovirus exposure and HLA in healthy donors. 13 Jbeta primers and 60 Vbeta primers were used for the PCR. Data came from immunoSEQ multiplex PCR; TCRdb stores just in-frame clones and leaves some out. The sample has 200,000 to 250,000 clones, over 75% seen once. The CDR3 sequence is 13 residues long. The germline V gene encodes CDR1 SEHNR and CDR2 FQNEAQ (reference sequence). Points on this clone: A junction end diverges from the germline sequence, so it may reflect a read error.

The sample consisted of PBMCs. The gene calls are TRBV7-9 and TRBJ2-7; possible D gene TRBD1, 6 bases. The receptor was derived from a man aged 18 to 29 in good health and CMV-seronegative. CDR3 coding DNA: TGTTCCAGCGCGAGGGGGATCCCCCACGAGCAGTACTTC. It is translated as CSSARGIPHEQYF.